This section outlines one T cell receptor (beta chain) sequence together with its context. The antigen is unknown. This sample was taken from a study of blood T cells in healthy people across ages. Study findings and constraints: Diversity was higher, and naive CD4+ cells more numerous, in long-lived donors than in aged donors.

Peripheral blood was drawn, around 9.4 milliliters per donor. Per sample, a minimum of 6 million PBMCs were isolated. The V segment lost 5 bases and the J segment 10 bases; nucleotides outside the gene matches: 7. In germline, CDR1 is LGHNA, CDR2 YSLEER. The CDR3 is 14 amino acids. PCR was performed a second time for roughly 7 to 11 cycles using a sample-barcoded 5' primer and a J-beta primer mix. TCRdb passed the 5' RACE reads through MiXCR, listing each CDR3 protein once. Among 1.5 million or so distinct CDR3 sequences, 40% to 45% were seen once, and the ten largest hold over 3.5%. The chain recombines TRBV4-3 with TRBJ2-1; 11 bases match TRBD2. This clonotype was sampled from a woman aged 18 to 35 in good health. Specimen: blood. In DNA, the CDR3 is TGCGCCAGCAGCTCGCGCCGACTAGCGGGGGAGCAGTTCTTC. It yields the protein CASSSRRLAGEQFF.